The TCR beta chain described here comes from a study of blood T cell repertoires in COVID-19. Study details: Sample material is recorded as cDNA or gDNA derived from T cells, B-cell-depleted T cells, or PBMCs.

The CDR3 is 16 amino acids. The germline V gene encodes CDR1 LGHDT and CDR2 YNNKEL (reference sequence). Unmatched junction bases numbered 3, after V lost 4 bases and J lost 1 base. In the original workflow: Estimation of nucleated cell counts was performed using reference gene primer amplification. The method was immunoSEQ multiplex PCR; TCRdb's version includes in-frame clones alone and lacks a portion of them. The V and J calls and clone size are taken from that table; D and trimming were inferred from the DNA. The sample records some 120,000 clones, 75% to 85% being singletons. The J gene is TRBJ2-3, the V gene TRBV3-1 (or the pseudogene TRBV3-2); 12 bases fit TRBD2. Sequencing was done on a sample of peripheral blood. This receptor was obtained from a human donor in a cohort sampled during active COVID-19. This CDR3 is CASSRTSGKGTDTQYF. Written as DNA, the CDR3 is TGTGCCAGCAGCCGGACTAGCGGGAAAGGCACAGATACGCAGTATTTT.